The T cell receptor beta chain described here comes from a study of blood T cell repertoires in COVID-19. Study-level background: The United States, Italy and Spain provided the acute and convalescent COVID-19 samples.

After removal of 4 bases from V and 5 bases from J, the junction contained 4 bases not matched to a gene. In germline, CDR1 is WNHNN, CDR2 SYGVQD (reference sequence). This CDR3 has 14 amino acids. Individuals drawn from 20 to 25 US areas were about 18 to 100 years old. Participants had their cohort set by participant-reported clinical history. The authors' processing: Amplifying reference gene primers gave estimates of nucleated cell counts. Sequencing used immunoSEQ multiplex PCR; TCRdb keeps in-frame clones, though not all of them. D and trimming come from the DNA, and the V and J calls and clone size come from that table. In the table there are about 270,000 clones, approximately 90% of which are singletons.

Sequenced: PBMCs or T cells enriched from blood (not recorded which). The receptor comes from a man aged 35-49 years who had been exposed to COVID-19. The chain carries TRBV10-1 and TRBJ2-2; the match to TRBD1 covers 7 bases. CDR3 DNA: TGCGCCAGCAGTGGTCGCAGGGGGACCGGGGAGCTGTTTTTT. This sequence encodes CASSGRRGTGELFF.